This TCR beta chain emerged from a study of chemoradiotherapy in HPV16-positive cancers. Repertoires were generated with immunoSEQ multiplex PCR, while TCRdb's copy carries only in-frame clones and drops some. The repertoire includes approximately 58,000 clones, 90% of them detected once, and less than 3.5% sits in the top ten. This TCR was sampled from a human donor with HPV-associated anogenital cancer. The source was blood, collected from a patient who underwent chemoradiotherapy.

Written as DNA, the CDR3 is TGTGCCAGCAGCCAAGAGTTGAGAGACTCTGGAAACACCATATATTTT. Protein: CASSQELRDSGNTIYF. The rearrangement uses TRBV4-2 and TRBJ1-3; D is undetermined. The CDR3 is made up of 16 amino acids. CDR1 and CDR2 from the germline V gene are LGHNA and YNFKEQ. Trimming took 0 bases from V and 0 from J, leaving 9 bases between them.